The T cell receptor (beta chain) under discussion was sequenced for a study of blood T cell repertoires in COVID-19 (TCRdb year 2020). A note on the overall study: Collaborator samples came from the United States, Italy and Spain and covered acute and convalescent phases of COVID-19. Samples came from the ongoing ImmuneRACE study (first 160 participants) plus 1,254 subjects from 6 global collaborators. HLA class I and class II types, where available, came from metadata supplied by the sample provider rather than from assay-based typing. Nearly every sample came with metadata listing a de-identified subject ID, COVID-19 status, age in years and sex. The prospective study material was composed of cDNA or gDNA derived from T cells, B-cell-depleted T cells, or PBMCs. Deeply sampled blood TCRbeta repertoires from subjects exposed to, actively infected with, or recovered from COVID-19 were included in the dataset. A freely available public database, intended as a resource for researchers studying the immune response to SARS-CoV-2, is where the repertoires were released.

From the cysteine up to the phenylalanine, the CDR3 has a length of 13 residues. Only the CDR3 portion is preserved as DNA: 39 bases, with reading frame beginning at the first base. V was cut back by 5 bases and J by 2 bases, leaving a gap of 11 bases between them. The germline V gene yields SQVTM for CDR1 and ANQGSEA for CDR2. Collaborating institutions collected whole blood in K2EDTA tubes following their own protocols. For TCRbeta analysis, collaborators shipped samples in one of three forms: frozen whole blood, isolated PBMCs, or DNA extracted from either of those sample types. TCRbeta CDR3 regions were amplified from genomic DNA by means of the immunoSEQ Assay, a bias-controlled multiplex PCR. Per the original workflow: Within the assay, amplification of reference gene primers was used to estimate how many nucleated cells each sample contained. To quantify the absolute abundance of each unique TCRbeta CDR3 rearrangement, sequence reads were collapsed and filtered. Productive Simpson clonality was computed per sample as the square root of Simpson's diversity index over productive rearrangements. TCRdb provides this immuneACCESS table in a form limited to in-frame rearrangements. Some clones are lacking; in checked studies, under half of them reflect an unresolved V gene, and why the rest are absent is not known. V and J calls and clone size are as listed in that table; D and trimming were resolved from the DNA. The sample table contains approximately 40,000 clones; only one count was recorded for roughly four fifths of them. Roughly 2.6% of the sample belongs to the ten largest clones.

The research as a whole found: The quantity of clinical and demographic metadata differed by source and by participant and was supplied without curation.

Note on this clone: Its recognized antigen is unknown. One base away there is no much larger clone; base qualities are not given.

Recombination linked TRBV29-1 to TRBJ2-3, with TRBD2 tentatively as D gene (5 bases match). This receptor was taken from a woman aged 55 to 70 with acute or convalescent COVID-19. The sample was peripheral blood. The sequenced DNA: TGCAGCGTTTCCGGGAAGAACACAGATACGCAGTATTTT. The resulting protein is CSVSGKNTDTQYF.